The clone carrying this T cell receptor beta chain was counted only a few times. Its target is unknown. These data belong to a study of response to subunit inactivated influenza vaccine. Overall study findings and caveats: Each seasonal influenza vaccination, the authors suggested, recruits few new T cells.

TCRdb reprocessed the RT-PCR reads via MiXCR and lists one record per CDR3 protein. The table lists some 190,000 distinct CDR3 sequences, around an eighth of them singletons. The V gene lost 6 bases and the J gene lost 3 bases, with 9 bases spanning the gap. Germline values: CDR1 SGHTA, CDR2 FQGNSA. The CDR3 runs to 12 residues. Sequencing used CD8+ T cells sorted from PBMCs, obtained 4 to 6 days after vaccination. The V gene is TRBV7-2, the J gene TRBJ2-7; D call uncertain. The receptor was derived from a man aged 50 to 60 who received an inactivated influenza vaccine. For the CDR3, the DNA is TGTGCCAGCAGTTTGGTCCTCTACGAGCAGTACTTC. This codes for CASSLVLYEQYF.